This T cell receptor beta chain was captured by sequencing in a study of blood T cell repertoires in COVID-19. Study in general: Researchers got acute and convalescent COVID-19 samples from the United States, Italy and Spain. The analysed material was cDNA or gDNA that came from T cells, B-cell-depleted T cells, or PBMCs.

The V end was cut by 2 bases, the J end by 5 bases, with 18 bases between. This CDR3 is built from 16 residues. CDR1 is MDHEN and CDR2 is SYDVKM in the germline V gene. Original handling: Reference gene primer amplification gave estimated nucleated cell counts. The protocol was immunoSEQ multiplex PCR, while the TCRdb copy is restricted to in-frame clones and leaves out a portion. That table supplies the V and J calls and clone size; D and trimming were determined from the DNA. Among around 230,000 clones, approximately 91% were seen once, and the ten largest hold 0.65% to 0.85%. The chain is built from TRBV28 and TRBJ1-2; D is unclear. What was sequenced was peripheral blood. The sequence was collected from a man in his forties with acute or convalescent COVID-19. Here the CDR3 DNA reads TGTGCCAGCAGTTTACGACCGGGGTACACTAGGTATGGCTACACCTTC. Translating gives CASSLRPGYTRYGYTF.